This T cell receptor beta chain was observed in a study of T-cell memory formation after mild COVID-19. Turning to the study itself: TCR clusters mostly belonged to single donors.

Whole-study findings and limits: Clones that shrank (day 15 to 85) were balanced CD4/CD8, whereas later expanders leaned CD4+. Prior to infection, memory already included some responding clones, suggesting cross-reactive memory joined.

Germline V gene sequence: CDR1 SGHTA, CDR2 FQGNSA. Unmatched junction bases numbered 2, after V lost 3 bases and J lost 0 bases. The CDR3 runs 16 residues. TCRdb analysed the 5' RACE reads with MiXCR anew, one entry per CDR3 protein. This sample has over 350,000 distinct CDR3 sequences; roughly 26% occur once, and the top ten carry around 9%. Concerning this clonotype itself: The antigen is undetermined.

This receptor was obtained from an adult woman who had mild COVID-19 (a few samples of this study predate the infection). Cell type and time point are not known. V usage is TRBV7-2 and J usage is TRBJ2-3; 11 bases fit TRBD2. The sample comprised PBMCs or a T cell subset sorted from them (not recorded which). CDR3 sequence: CASSLTSGTSTDTQYF. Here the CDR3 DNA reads TGTGCCAGCAGCTTGACTAGCGGGACTAGCACAGATACGCAGTATTTT.